This is a list of T cell receptor beta chains from one sample in a study of blood T cell repertoires in COVID-19. Produced via immunoSEQ multiplex PCR; TCRdb's table is partial and in-frame only. The data show roughly 220,000 clones, just under 85% seen once. The sample was PBMCs or T cells enriched from blood (not recorded which). The receptors shown here come from a woman aged 40 to 55 with acute COVID-19. Both conserved end residues are part of each CDR3. The D gene is left open where the match is weak. Where a row states a size, it is once, few, many or the class of an expanded clone; other rows omit it.

J	length	D	size	V	DNA	CDR3
TRBJ2-7	15	NA	NA	TRBV6-5	TGTGCCAGCAGTTACGGAACGACAGCCTCCTACGAGCAGTACTTC	CASSYGTTASYEQYF
TRBJ1-1	15	NA	NA	TRBV25-1	TGTGCCAGCCCCAAATCTGGAGGGGTGAACACTGAAGCTTTCTTT	CASPKSGGVNTEAFF
TRBJ1-2	16	NA	once	TRBV6-2/TRBV6-3	TGTGCCAGCAGTTACCCCTCATACCGGGATCACTATGGCTACACCTTC	CASSYPSYRDHYGYTF
TRBJ1-4	14	NA	NA	TRBV28	TGTGCCAGCAGGGACAGTGCAACTAATGAAAAACTGTTTTTT	CASRDSATNEKLFF
TRBJ1-2	14	NA	few	TRBV19	TGTGCCAGTAACCCAACAGGGACCTCCTATGGCTACACCTTC	CASNPTGTSYGYTF
TRBJ2-3	13	NA	NA	TRBV7-2	TGTGCCAGCAGCTACGTTCAGGGGGATACGCAGTATTTT	CASSYVQGDTQYF
TRBJ2-5	15	TRBD2	NA	TRBV19	TGTGCCAGTAGTATTCGGGGGGAACCTGTGGAGACCCAGTACTTC	CASSIRGEPVETQYF
TRBJ2-3	16	TRBD2	NA	TRBV30	TGTGCCTGGAGTTTAGGACTAGCGGGGAACACAGATACGCAGTATTTT	CAWSLGLAGNTDTQYF
TRBJ1-5	16	NA	NA	TRBV5-1	TGCGCCAGCAGCCCGGTGGGCGGGGATAGCAATCAGCCCCAGCATTTT	CASSPVGGDSNQPQHF
TRBJ1-5	14	NA	NA	TRBV7-2	TGTGCCAGCAGTTCCAGGGGCCACAATCAGCCCCAGCATTTT	CASSSRGHNQPQHF
TRBJ2-3	16	NA	NA	TRBV7-2	TGTGCCAGCACCTTGGGGGTAGCGGCCCCCACAGATACGCAGTATTTT	CASTLGVAAPTDTQYF
TRBJ1-2	14	TRBD1	NA	TRBV29-1	TGCAGCGTTGAATGGGACAGGGGCCTCTATGGCTACACCTTC	CSVEWDRGLYGYTF
TRBJ2-7	14	TRBD2	NA	TRBV28	TGTGCCAGCACCGGACTAGGGAGGCCCTACGAGCAGTACTTC	CASTGLGRPYEQYF
TRBJ1-6	13	NA	NA	TRBV27	TGTGCCAGCAGTTTAGGGGCCAATTCACCCCTCCACTTT	CASSLGANSPLHF
TRBJ1-2	13	NA	few	TRBV7-9	TGTGCCAGCAGCTTAGGCGGCGGGCGGGGCTACACCTTC	CASSLGGGRGYTF
TRBJ2-5	14	TRBD2	NA	TRBV7-2	TGTGCCAGCAGCCGGGGGGGCGAGACGGAGACCCAGTACTTC	CASSRGGETETQYF
TRBJ1-4	16	NA	NA	TRBV28	TGTGCCAGCAGTCAACCTCTTAGGCTCCGAGGGGGAAAACTGTTTTTT	CASSQPLRLRGGKLFF
TRBJ2-7	14	TRBD2	NA	TRBV5-5	TGTGCCAGCAACCCCTTGGGGACTAGCGAAGAGCAGTACTTC	CASNPLGTSEEQYF
TRBJ1-2	16	NA	NA	TRBV6-2/TRBV6-3	TGTGCCAGCAGTTCCCCCGCAGCGCCTTTTGTCTATGGCTACACCTTC	CASSSPAAPFVYGYTF
TRBJ2-1	15	TRBD2	NA	TRBV28	TGTGCCAGCACTACCGGGACTACCCAGACCAATGAGCAGTTCTTC	CASTTGTTQTNEQFF
TRBJ2-2	18	NA	NA	TRBV28	TGTGCCAGCGATAGGCGGACTTTCTCTAGGAGGGTTGCCGGGGAGCTGTTTTTT	CASDRRTFSRRVAGELFF
TRBJ1-1	14	TRBD1	NA	TRBV19	TGTGCCAGTAGTATTTTAGGACAGGGGGGAGAAGCTTTCTTT	CASSILGQGGEAFF
TRBJ2-5	16	TRBD2	NA	TRBV7-9	TGTGCCAGCAGCTTAATAAGCGGGAGGGGAGGAGAGACCCAGTACTTC	CASSLISGRGGETQYF
TRBJ1-1	15	TRBD1	NA	TRBV19	TGTGCCAGTAGTGTGACAGGGTATCTCAACACTGAAGCTTTCTTT	CASSVTGYLNTEAFF
TRBJ2-1	16	TRBD2	NA	TRBV9	TGTGCCAGCAGCGCCAAGCTAGCGGGAGAATACAATGAGCAGTTCTTC	CASSAKLAGEYNEQFF
TRBJ2-3	12	TRBD1	NA	TRBV5-5	TGTGCCAGCAGCTCCCCGGGACAGGGGTGGTATTTT	CASSSPGQGWYF
TRBJ1-4	14	NA	NA	TRBV10-3	TGTGCCATCAGTCCGGGAAGGGTTGATGAAAAACTGTTTTTT	CAISPGRVDEKLFF
TRBJ1-5	15	NA	NA	TRBV18	TGTGCCAGCTCACCATTGGGAACAGGGAATCAGCCCCAGCATTTT	CASSPLGTGNQPQHF
TRBJ2-1	12	NA	NA	TRBV2	TGTGCCAGCAGTCAGGGTTTCAATGAGCAGTTCTTC	CASSQGFNEQFF